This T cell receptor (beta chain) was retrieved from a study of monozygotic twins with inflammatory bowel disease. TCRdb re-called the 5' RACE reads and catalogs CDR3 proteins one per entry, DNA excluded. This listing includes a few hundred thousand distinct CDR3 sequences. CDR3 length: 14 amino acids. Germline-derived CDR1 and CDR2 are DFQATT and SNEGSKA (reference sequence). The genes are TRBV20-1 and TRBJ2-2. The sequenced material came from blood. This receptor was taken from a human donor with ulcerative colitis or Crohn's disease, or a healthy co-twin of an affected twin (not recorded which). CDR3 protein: CSARQVANTGELFF.